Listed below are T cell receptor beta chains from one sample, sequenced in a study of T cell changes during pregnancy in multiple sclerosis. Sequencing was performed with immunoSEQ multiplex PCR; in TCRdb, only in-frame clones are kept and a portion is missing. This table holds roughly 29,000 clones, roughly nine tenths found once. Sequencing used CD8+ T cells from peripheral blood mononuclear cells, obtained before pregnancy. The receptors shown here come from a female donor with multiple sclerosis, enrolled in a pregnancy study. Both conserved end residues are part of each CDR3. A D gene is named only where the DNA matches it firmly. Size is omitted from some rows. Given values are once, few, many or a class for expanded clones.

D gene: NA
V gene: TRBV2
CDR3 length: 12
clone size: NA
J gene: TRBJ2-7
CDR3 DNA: TGTGCCAGCACCACGGAGTCCTACGAGCAGTACTTC
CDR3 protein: CASTTESYEQYF

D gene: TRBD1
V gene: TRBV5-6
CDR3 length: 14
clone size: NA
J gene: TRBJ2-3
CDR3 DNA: TGTGCCAGCAGCTTTGACAGGGGTACGGATACGCAGTATTTT
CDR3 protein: CASSFDRGTDTQYF

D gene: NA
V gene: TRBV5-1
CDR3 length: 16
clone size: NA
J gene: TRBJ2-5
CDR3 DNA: TGCGCCAGCAGCTTGGTTCTAGCTAGCTTTCAAGAGACCCAGTACTTC
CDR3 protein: CASSLVLASFQETQYF

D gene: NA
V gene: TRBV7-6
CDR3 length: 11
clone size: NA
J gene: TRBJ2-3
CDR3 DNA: TGTGCCAGCAGACAGTCAGGGGTGCAGTATTTT
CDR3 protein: CASRQSGVQYF

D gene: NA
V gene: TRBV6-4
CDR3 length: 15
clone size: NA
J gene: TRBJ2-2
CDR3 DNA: TGTGCCAGCAGCACCGATAGCGGAAACACCGGGGAGCTGTTTTTT
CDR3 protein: CASSTDSGNTGELFF

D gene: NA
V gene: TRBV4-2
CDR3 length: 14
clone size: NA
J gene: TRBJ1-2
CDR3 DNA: TGTGCCAGCAGCCAAGATGCCCCATCCGAGGGCTACACCTTC
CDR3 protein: CASSQDAPSEGYTF

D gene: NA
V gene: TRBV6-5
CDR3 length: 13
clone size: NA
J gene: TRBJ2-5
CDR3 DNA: TGTGCCAGCAGTTTCGGTGGTGAGGAGACCCAGTACTTC
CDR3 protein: CASSFGGEETQYF

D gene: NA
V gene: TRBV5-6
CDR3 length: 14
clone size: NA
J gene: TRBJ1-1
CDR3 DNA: TGTGCCAGCAGCTTGGAGGCAGGGTACACTGAAGCTTTCTTT
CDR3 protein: CASSLEAGYTEAFF

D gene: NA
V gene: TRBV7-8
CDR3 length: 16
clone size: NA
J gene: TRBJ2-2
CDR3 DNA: TGTGCCAGCAGCGTACCCCGGGGGGCGCGCACCGGGGAGCTGTTTTTT
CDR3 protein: CASSVPRGARTGELFF

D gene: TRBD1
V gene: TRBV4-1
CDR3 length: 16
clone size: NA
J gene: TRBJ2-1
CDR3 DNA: TGCGCCAGCAGCCAAGCGTATGGGACAGCTTACAATGAGCAGTTCTTC
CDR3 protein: CASSQAYGTAYNEQFF

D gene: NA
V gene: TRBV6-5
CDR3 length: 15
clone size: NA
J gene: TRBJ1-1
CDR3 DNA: TGTGCCAGCAGTTACTCACCCAGGGGAGTGGCTGAAGCTTTCTTT
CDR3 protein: CASSYSPRGVAEAFF

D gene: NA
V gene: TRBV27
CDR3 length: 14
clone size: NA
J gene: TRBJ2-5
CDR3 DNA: TGTGCCAGCAGCCCGCAGGGTAACCAAGAGACCCAGTACTTC
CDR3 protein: CASSPQGNQETQYF

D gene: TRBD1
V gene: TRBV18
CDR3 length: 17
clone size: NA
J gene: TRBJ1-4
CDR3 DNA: TGTGCCAGCTCACCACCTGACAGGGGGCCCTCTAATGAAAAACTGTTTTTT
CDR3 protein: CASSPPDRGPSNEKLFF

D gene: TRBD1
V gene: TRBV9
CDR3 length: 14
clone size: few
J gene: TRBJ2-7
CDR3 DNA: TGTGCCAGCAGCGAGGGGGACAGGAACTACGAGCAGTACTTC
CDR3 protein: CASSEGDRNYEQYF

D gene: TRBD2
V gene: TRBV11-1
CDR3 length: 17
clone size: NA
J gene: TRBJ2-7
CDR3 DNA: TGTGCCAGCAGCTTACCCCCTGACGGGGGGGGATCCTACGAGCAGTACTTC
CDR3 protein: CASSLPPDGGGSYEQYF

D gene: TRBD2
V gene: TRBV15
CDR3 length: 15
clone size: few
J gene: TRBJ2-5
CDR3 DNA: TGTGCCACCAGCAGAGAGAACGGGGGGCAAGAGACCCAGTACTTC
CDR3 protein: CATSRENGGQETQYF

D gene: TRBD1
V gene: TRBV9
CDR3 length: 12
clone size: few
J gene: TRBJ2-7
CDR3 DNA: TGTGCCAGCGGTCGACAGGGCTACGAGCAGTACTTC
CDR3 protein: CASGRQGYEQYF

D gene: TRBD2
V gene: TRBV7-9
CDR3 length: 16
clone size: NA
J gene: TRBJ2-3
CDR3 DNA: TGTGCCAGCAGCCCTACGACTAGCGGCGGCACAGATACGCAGTATTTT
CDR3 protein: CASSPTTSGGTDTQYF

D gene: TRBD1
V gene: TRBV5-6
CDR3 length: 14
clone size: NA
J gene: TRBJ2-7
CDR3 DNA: TGTGCCAGCAGCTTGGAACAGGGGGTAAACGAGCAGTACTTC
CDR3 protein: CASSLEQGVNEQYF

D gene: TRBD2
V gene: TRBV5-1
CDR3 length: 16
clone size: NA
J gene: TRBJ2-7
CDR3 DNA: TGCGCCAGCAGCCCCAAAATTGCGGGGGTGGACTACGAGCAGTACTTC
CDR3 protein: CASSPKIAGVDYEQYF

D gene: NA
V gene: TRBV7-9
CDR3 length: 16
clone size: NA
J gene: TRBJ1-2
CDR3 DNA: TGTGCCAGCAGCTCTACGGAGGGAGTGGGTAACTATGGCTACACCTTC
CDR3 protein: CASSSTEGVGNYGYTF

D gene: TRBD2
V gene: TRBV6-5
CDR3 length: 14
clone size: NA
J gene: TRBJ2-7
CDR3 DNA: TGTGCCAGCAGTTACCTAGCGGGGGTCTACGAGCAGTACTTC
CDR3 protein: CASSYLAGVYEQYF

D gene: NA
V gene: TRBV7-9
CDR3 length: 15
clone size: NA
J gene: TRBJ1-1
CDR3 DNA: TGTGCCAGCAGCTTTATATGGGGGGGAGGCACTGAAGCTTTCTTT
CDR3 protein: CASSFIWGGGTEAFF

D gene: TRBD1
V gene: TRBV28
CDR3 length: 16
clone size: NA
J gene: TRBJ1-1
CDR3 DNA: TGTGCCAGCAGTTTAACCCTGGACAGGGTGAACACTGAAGCTTTCTTT
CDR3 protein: CASSLTLDRVNTEAFF

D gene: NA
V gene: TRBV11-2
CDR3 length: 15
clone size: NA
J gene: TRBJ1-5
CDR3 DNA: TGTGCCAGCAGCTTTACATGGGAGGAAAATCAGCCCCAGCATTTT
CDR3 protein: CASSFTWEENQPQHF

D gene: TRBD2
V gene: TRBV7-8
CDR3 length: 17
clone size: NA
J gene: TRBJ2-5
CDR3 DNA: TGTGCCAGCAGCTCGCTCTATAGCGGGGGGCCTCAAGAGACCCAGTACTTC
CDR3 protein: CASSSLYSGGPQETQYF

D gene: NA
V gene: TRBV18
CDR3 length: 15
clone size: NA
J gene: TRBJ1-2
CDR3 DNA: TGTGCCAGCTCAAACCCGGACAGACCCGTTTGGGGCTACACCTTC
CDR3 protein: CASSNPDRPVWGYTF

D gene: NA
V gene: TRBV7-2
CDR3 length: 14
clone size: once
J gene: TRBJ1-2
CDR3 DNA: TGTGCCAGCAGCCTAGCGCGGCTAAACTATGGCTACACCTTC
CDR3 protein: CASSLARLNYGYTF

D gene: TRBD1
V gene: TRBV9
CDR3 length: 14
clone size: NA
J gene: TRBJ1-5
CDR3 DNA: TGTGCCAGCAGCTTGACAGGGGGCAATCAGCCCCAGCATTTT
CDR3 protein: CASSLTGGNQPQHF

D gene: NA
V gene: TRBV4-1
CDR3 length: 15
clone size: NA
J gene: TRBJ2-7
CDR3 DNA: TGCGCCAGCAGCCAAGAAACAGGGATTGTCCGGGAGCAGTACTTC
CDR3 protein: CASSQETGIVREQYF

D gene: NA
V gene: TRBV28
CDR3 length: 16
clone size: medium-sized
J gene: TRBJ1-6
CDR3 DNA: TGTGCCAGCAGTTTGGCCGGGAGGGGCCTCAATTCACCCCTCCACTTT
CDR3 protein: CASSLAGRGLNSPLHF

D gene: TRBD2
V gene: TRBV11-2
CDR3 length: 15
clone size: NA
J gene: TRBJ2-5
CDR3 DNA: TGTGCCAGCAGCCACCTACCGGGACTAAAAGAGACCCAGTACTTC
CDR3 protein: CASSHLPGLKETQYF

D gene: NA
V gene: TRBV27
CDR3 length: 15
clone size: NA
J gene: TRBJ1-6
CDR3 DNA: TGTGCCAGCAGTTTCGGAGGTGGGGTCAGGTCACCCCTCCACTTT
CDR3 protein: CASSFGGGVRSPLHF

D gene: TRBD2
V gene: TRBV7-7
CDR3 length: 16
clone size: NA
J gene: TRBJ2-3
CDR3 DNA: TGTGCTAGCAGCCTAGGAAGCGGGGGGCACACAGATACGCAGTATTTT
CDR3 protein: CASSLGSGGHTDTQYF

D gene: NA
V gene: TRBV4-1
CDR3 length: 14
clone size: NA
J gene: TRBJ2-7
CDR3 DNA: TGCGCCAGCAGCCAAGTTCCGGGGAACTACGAGCAGTACTTC
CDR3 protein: CASSQVPGNYEQYF

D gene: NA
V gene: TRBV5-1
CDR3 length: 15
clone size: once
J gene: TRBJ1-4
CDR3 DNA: TGCGCCAGCAGCGGCGAGGGATATCTGGGGGAAAAACTGTTTTTT
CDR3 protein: CASSGEGYLGEKLFF

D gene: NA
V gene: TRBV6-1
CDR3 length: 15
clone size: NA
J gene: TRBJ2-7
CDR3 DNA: TGTGCCAGCAGTGAAATGGTAGGGAGGACCTACGAGCAGTACTTC
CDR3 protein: CASSEMVGRTYEQYF

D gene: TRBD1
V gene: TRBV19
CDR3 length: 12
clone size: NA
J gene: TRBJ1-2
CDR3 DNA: TGTGCCAGTGGAGACAGGGGAGGCGGCTACACCTTC
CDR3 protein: CASGDRGGGYTF

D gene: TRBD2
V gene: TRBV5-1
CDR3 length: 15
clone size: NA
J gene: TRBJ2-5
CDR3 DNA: TGCGCCAGCCACGATACTAGCGGGGGTAGTGAGACCCAGTACTTC
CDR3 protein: CASHDTSGGSETQYF

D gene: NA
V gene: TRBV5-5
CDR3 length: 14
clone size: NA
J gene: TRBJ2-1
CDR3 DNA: TGTGCCAGCAGCTTGGGCCTACCTAACAATGAGCAGTTCTTC
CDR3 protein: CASSLGLPNNEQFF

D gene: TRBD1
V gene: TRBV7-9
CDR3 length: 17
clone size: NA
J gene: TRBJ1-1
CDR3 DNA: TGTGCCAGCAGCCCAGGACAGGGGAAACCTTTGGGCACTGAAGCTTTCTTT
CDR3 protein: CASSPGQGKPLGTEAFF

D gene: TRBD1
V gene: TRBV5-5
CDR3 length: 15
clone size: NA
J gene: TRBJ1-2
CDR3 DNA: TGTGCCAGCAGCTTGGCGGACAGGGGATACTATGGCTACACCTTC
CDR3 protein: CASSLADRGYYGYTF

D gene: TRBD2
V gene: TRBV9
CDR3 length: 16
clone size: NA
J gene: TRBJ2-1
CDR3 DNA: TGTGCCAGCAGCGCACCACCTAGCGGGGAATACAATGAGCAGTTCTTC
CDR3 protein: CASSAPPSGEYNEQFF

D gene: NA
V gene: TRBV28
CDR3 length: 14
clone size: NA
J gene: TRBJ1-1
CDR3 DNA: TGTGCCAGCAGTCCCCGTGACGGGGGCACTGAAGCTTTCTTT
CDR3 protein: CASSPRDGGTEAFF

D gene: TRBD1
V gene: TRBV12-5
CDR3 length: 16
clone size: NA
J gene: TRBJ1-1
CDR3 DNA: TGTGCTAGTGGTTTGGTACAGGGGAGAGGTTTTACTGAAGCTTTCTTT
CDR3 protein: CASGLVQGRGFTEAFF

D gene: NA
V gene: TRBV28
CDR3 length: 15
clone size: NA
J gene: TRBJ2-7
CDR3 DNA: TGTGCCAGCAGTCCCTGGACAGGGACTATCTACGAGCAGTACTTC
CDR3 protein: CASSPWTGTIYEQYF

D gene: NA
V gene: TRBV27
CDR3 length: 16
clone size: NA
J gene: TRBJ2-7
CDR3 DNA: TGTGCCAGCAGCCAATACCGGGGTACCCTCCTCTACGAGCAGTACTTC
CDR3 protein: CASSQYRGTLLYEQYF

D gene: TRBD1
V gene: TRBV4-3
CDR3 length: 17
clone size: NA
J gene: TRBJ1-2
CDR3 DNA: TGCGCCAGCAGCCAAGAGTCGACCCGGGACAGGGTCTATGGCTACACCTTC
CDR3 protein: CASSQESTRDRVYGYTF

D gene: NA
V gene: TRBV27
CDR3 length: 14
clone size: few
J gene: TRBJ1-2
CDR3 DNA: TGTGCCAGCAGTCCCCCGGGGACACCCTATGGCTACACCTTC
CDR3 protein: CASSPPGTPYGYTF

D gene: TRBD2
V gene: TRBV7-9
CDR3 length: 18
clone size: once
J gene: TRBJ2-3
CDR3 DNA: TGTGCCAGCAGCTTAGCCTCCGGCCTAGCGGGGAACACAGATACGCAGTATTTT
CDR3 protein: CASSLASGLAGNTDTQYF

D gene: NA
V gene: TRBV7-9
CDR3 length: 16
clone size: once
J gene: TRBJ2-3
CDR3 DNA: TGTGCCAGCAGCTTTCCACCCCTCGGAGGGACAGATACGCAGTATTTT
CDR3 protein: CASSFPPLGGTDTQYF

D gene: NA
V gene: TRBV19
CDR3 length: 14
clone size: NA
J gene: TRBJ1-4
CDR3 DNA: TGTGCCAGTAGTATCAGGGACAATGGAGAAAAACTGTTTTTT
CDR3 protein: CASSIRDNGEKLFF

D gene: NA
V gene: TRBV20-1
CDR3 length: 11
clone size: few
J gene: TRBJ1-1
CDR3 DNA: TGCAGTGCTAGAGTGCGAACTGAAGCTTTCTTT
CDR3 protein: CSARVRTEAFF

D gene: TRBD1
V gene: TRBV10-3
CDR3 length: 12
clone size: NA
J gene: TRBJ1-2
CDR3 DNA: TGTGCCACACGACAGGGAGGCTATGGCTACACCTTC
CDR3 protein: CATRQGGYGYTF

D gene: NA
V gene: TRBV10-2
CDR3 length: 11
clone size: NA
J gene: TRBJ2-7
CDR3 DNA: TGCGCCACCCAGGCGGGTAACGAGCAGTACTTC
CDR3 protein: CATQAGNEQYF

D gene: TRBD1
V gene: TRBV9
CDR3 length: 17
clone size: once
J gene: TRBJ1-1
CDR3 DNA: TGTGCCAGCAGCGCGACAGGGGGTTTATATCGGGACACTGAAGCTTTCTTT
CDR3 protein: CASSATGGLYRDTEAFF

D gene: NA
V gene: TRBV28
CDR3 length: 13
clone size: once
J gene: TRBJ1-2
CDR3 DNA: TGTGCCAGCGTCGGGGTGGGTTCTCGTGGCTACACCTTC
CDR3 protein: CASVGVGSRGYTF

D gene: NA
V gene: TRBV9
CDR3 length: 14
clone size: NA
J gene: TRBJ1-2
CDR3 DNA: TGTGCCAGCAGCGTAGAAGCCAATAACTATGGCTACACCTTC
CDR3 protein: CASSVEANNYGYTF

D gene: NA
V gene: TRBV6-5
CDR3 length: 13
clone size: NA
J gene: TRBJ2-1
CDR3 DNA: TGTGCCAGCAGTGGCCTACTAGTGAATGAGCAGTTCTTC
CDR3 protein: CASSGLLVNEQFF

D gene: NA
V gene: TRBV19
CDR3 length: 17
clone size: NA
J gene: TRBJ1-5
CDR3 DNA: TGTGCCAGTAGTATGGGTTGGGCAGGGCCTCGCAATCAGCCCCAGCATTTT
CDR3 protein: CASSMGWAGPRNQPQHF